These 12 T cell receptor beta chains originate from one sample sequenced in a study of response to subunit inactivated influenza vaccine. TCRdb independently ran MiXCR on the RT-PCR reads; one entry per CDR3 protein. The repertoire holds more than 700,000 distinct CDR3 sequences, approximately 22% seen once, with more than 8.5% in the top ten. The sequencing used PBMCs from blood, collected more than 4 days after vaccination. The receptors here all came from a man aged 50 to 59 who received an inactivated influenza vaccine.

The chain joins TRBV20-1 to TRBJ1-4, with a possible D match to TRBD1 (5 bases). This CDR3 has 16 residues. V lost 3 bases to trimming and J lost 4 bases, with 18 bases between them. Germline V gives CDR1 DFQATT, CDR2 SNEGSKA (reference sequence). CDR3 residues: CSASRVLHRYNEKLFF. CDR3 bases: TGCAGTGCTAGTAGAGTCCTCCACAGGTATAATGAAAAACTGTTTTTT.

The table lists this clonotype with many counts. This chain joins TRBV28 and TRBJ2-2; TRBD1 is a possible D gene (5 bases). The germline V gene has CDR1 MDHEN and CDR2 SYDVKM. V was trimmed by 2 bases and J by 6 bases, leaving 10 bases between them. The CDR3 is made up of 14 amino acids. CDR3 coding DNA: TGTGCCAGCAGTTTACCAGGGTTTCCCGGGGAGCTGTTTTTT. Its translation is CASSLPGFPGELFF.

This chain links TRBV6-5 with TRBJ1-2; no clear D gene. V gave up 0 bases and J gave up 5 bases, with 13 bases separating them. Germline V lookup: CDR1 MNHEY, CDR2 SVGAGI. The CDR3 is 15 residues long. The CDR3 loop is CASSYSAEEPYGYTF. For the CDR3, the DNA is TGTGCCAGCAGTTACTCGGCAGAAGAACCTTATGGCTACACCTTC.

The chain joins TRBV12-3 or TRBV12-4 to TRBJ2-7, with D maybe TRBD1 (6 bases). This CDR3 spans 14 amino acids. V lost 8 bases to trimming and J lost 5 bases, with 19 bases between them. CDR3 nucleotide sequence: TGTGCCAGCTGCCCGGGGCAGGGGTTAGACGAGCAGTACTTC. Translated: CASCPGQGLDEQYF.

The CDR3 region has the DNA TGTGCCAGCAGGCCGGGGCCAGGCCCCCTCCACTTT. Amino acid sequence: CASRPGPGPLHF. The chain employs TRBV2 and TRBJ1-6; tentatively, D is TRBD1 (5 bases). Germline CDR1 and CDR2: SNHLY and FYNNEI. Trimming took 6 bases from V and 13 from J, leaving 13 bases between them. The CDR3 extends over 12 amino acids.

This clonotype was recorded a few times. The rearrangement links TRBV20-1 to TRBJ1-2; 8 bases fit TRBD1. Germline V lookup: CDR1 DFQATT, CDR2 SNEGSKA (reference sequence). This CDR3 has 13 amino acids. J was trimmed by 5 bases and V by 6 bases; bases with no gene match: 8. The chain's CDR3 is CSAKDRASYGYTF. The CDR3 region has the DNA TGCAGTGCCAAGGACAGGGCCTCGTATGGCTACACCTTC.

In nucleotides, the CDR3 is TGTGCCAGCAGTCCACACACCCGGACGGTCAATAATTTCTACGAGCAGTACTTC. It specifies CASSPHTRTVNNFYEQYF. The chain recombines TRBV12-3 or TRBV12-4 with TRBJ2-7; no clear D. The CDR3 consists of 18 residues. The germline V and J ends were trimmed by 5 bases and 3 bases, with 26 bases remaining between them.

The chain employs TRBV11-2 and TRBJ2-1; no reliable D call. CDR1 is SGHAT, CDR2 FQNNGV, per germline. This CDR3 comprises 12 residues. Trimming took off 1 base at V and 8 bases at J, with 6 bases between the two ends. The CDR3 is CASSLVFDEQFF. Here the CDR3 DNA reads TGTGCCAGCAGCTTAGTCTTCGATGAGCAGTTCTTC.

Of note for this clonotype: One junction end does not reproduce the germline sequence, and a read error may be involved. V usage is TRBV29-1 and J usage is TRBJ1-2; D may be TRBD1 (6 bases). The germline V gene encodes CDR1 SQVTM and CDR2 ANQGSEA. The CDR3 is 13 residues long. DNA of the CDR3: TGCAGCGTTGCCCTCGGACAGACCTATGGCTACATCTTC. Translated: CSVALGQTYGYIF. The whole variable domain, remainder taken from reference TRBV29-1 and TRBJ1-2, is SAVISQKPSRDICQRGTSLTIQCQVDSQVTMMFWYRQQPGQSLTLIATANQGSEATYESGFVIDKFPISRPNLTFSTLTVSNMSPEDSSIYLCSVALGQTYGYIFGSGTRLTVV.

This chain links TRBV7-8 with TRBJ1-6; possibly TRBD1 for D (5 bases). This CDR3 region has 15 residues. The V end was cut by 1 base, the J end by 7 bases, with 11 bases between. Germline values: CDR1 SGHVS, CDR2 FQNEAQ. For the CDR3, the DNA is TGTGCCAGCAGCTTAGACCTTAGACAGAATTCACCCCTCCACTTT. Translating gives CASSLDLRQNSPLHF. The full variable domain, in which reference TRBV7-8 and TRBJ1-6 provide the parts outside the CDR3, is GAGVSQSPRYKVAKRGQDVALRCDPISGHVSLFWYQQALGQGPEFLTYFQNEAQLDKSGLPSDRFFAERPEGSVSTLKIQRTQQEDSAVYLCASSLDLRQNSPLHFGNGTRLTVT.

The CDR3 sequence: CAISDVLGARTEETQYF. CDR3 coding DNA: TGTGCCATCAGTGATGTGCTGGGGGCTAGGACAGAAGAGACCCAGTACTTC. V gene TRBV10-3 combines with J gene TRBJ2-5, with D maybe TRBD1 (6 bases). Trimming shortened V by 3 bases and J by 3 bases, and 20 bases separated the two germline ends. Germline V gives CDR1 ENHRY, CDR2 SYGVKD. The CDR3 contains 17 residues.

This chain uses TRBV4-1 with TRBJ1-1, with D hard to call. The V end lost 0 bases, the J end lost 1 base, and 12 bases lay between the germline ends. The CDR3 runs to 16 residues. Germline lookup yields CDR1 MGHRA and CDR2 YSYEKL. This CDR3 is CASSQDWGRANTEAFF. The CDR3 nucleotides read TGCGCCAGCAGCCAAGATTGGGGAAGAGCGAACACTGAAGCTTTCTTT.